This TCR beta chain was recovered during a study of beta chain features in type 1 diabetes. Study-level results: A potential influence of HLA type upon TCRB rearrangement remained unresolved herein. Across patients, naive, central memory and Treg TCRB repertoires exhibited apparently greater similarity than was observed across healthy donors.

Sorting of CD4+ naive, central memory, regulatory and stem cell-like memory cells was performed via CD45RO/CCR7/CD25/CD127/CD95/CD27. Once sorted, every population was more than 98% pure. This clone was picked up a small number of times. Its antigen is undetermined. The CDR3 sequence is 15 residues long. V was pared by 4 bases and J by 6 bases, with 6 bases of the junction left unmatched. The germline gives CDR1 SGDLS, CDR2 YYNGEE. Sequencing targeted expressed TCRB transcripts, as all isolated RNA had been reverse transcribed. Sequenced by immunoSEQ multiplex PCR; TCRdb stores in-frame clones only, minus some. This sample carries 300,000 to 350,000 clones, 7% to 9% of them seen once, and the ten largest clones take around 0.44%.

Sequencing input: central memory CD4+ T cells from blood. The rearrangement joins TRBV9 to TRBJ2-2, with 10 bases identical to TRBD1. This TCR was sampled from a woman between 18 and 29 years old in good health. Written as DNA, the CDR3 is TGTGCCAGCAGCCCCGGGACAGGGGCCCCCGGGGAGCTGTTTTTT. Its translation: CASSPGTGAPGELFF. The variable domain in full, completed from reference TRBV9 and TRBJ2-2, reads DSGVTQTPKHLITATGQRVTLRCSPRSGDLSVYWYQQSLDQGLQFLIQYYNGEERAKGNILERFSAQQFPDLHSELNLSSLELGDSALYFCASSPGTGAPGELFFGEGSRLTVL.